The 25 T cell receptor beta chains below all came from one sample that was sequenced in a study of blood T cells in healthy people across ages. For the second PCR, which ran for roughly 6 to 12 cycles, a sample-barcoded 5' primer and a J-beta primer mix were used. TCRdb re-analysed the 5' RACE reads in MiXCR, keeping a single row per CDR3 protein. The sample consists of about 830,000 distinct CDR3 sequences, less than 80% of them appearing once. Sequenced input: blood. These TCRs come from a man aged 25-45 years in good health.

J is TRBJ1-1 and V is TRBV25-1; D not certain. The CDR3 sequence is 13 residues long. Trimming cost V 6 bases and J 3 bases, with 11 bases left between them. Germline assignment: CDR1 MGHDK and CDR2 SYGVNS. The CDR3 here is CASSPKGYTEAFF. The CDR3 DNA follows: TGTGCCAGCAGCCCCAAGGGCTACACTGAAGCTTTCTTT.

This clonotype has just a few counts. This chain links TRBV30 with TRBJ2-5; D gene ambiguous. This CDR3 has 10 amino acids. Germline loops: CDR1 GTSNPN, CDR2 SVGIG (reference sequence). The germline V and J ends were trimmed by 5 bases and 5 bases, with 6 bases remaining between them. For the CDR3, the DNA is TGTGCCTGGGGGGTTGAGACCCAGTACTTC. Its translation is CAWGVETQYF.

This chain uses TRBV20-1 with TRBJ2-3; TRBD2 might be the D (7 bases). Trimming took 5 bases from V and 1 from J, leaving 13 bases between them. The V gene's germline CDR1 is DFQATT and CDR2 SNEGSKA (reference sequence). This CDR3 has 14 amino acids. Here the CDR3 reads CSAPGGRGTDTQYF. The CDR3 region has the DNA TGCAGTGCTCCGGGGGGCCGTGGCACAGATACGCAGTATTTT.

This clonotype was counted only a few times. V usage is TRBV4-3 and J usage is TRBJ2-4, with D possibly called TRBD1 or TRBD2 (5 bases each). Germline V CDR1 and CDR2: LGHNA, YSLEER. CDR3 length: 13 amino acids. V was shortened by 4 bases and J by 7 bases, with 11 bases between the two germline ends. The CDR3 DNA sequence: TGCGCCAGCAGCCGGGAAGGGACGAACATTCAGTACTTC. Protein product: CASSREGTNIQYF.

This sequence joins TRBV5-6 and TRBJ2-2; the D gene is possibly TRBD1 (6 bases). This CDR3 spans 15 amino acids. Germline lookup yields CDR1 SGHDT and CDR2 YYEEEE. V lost 0 bases and J 6 bases, leaving 12 bases between the germline ends. CDR3 protein: CASSLAGTSAGELFF. The CDR3 DNA reads TGTGCCAGCAGCTTGGCCGGGACAAGTGCCGGGGAGCTGTTTTTT.

Turning to this clonotype: One end of the junction is discordant with germline, which a read error may explain. The V call is TRBV27, the J call TRBJ2-3; a weak D match, TRBD1 (5 bases). Germline-derived CDR1 and CDR2 are MNHEY and SMNVEV (reference sequence). The CDR3 length is 15 residues. CDR3 sequence reads: CAGSAKGRRADTQYF. CDR3 bases: TGTGCCGGCAGTGCGAAGGGGCGCCGGGCAGATACGCAGTATTTT.

The chain combines TRBV9 with TRBJ2-1; 10 positions match TRBD2. Germline-derived CDR1 and CDR2 are SGDLS and YYNGEE. The CDR3 length is 15 residues. The ends lost 3 bases at V and 7 bases at J; junction bases unmatched: 7. DNA for the CDR3: TGTGCCAGCAGCGCACAAAGCGGGGGGGCAAATGAGCAGTTCTTC. It specifies CASSAQSGGANEQFF.

There are a few counts of this clonotype. CDR3 protein: CASSYHARDPSSYEQYF. The CDR3 DNA reads as TGTGCCAGCAGTTACCACGCGCGGGACCCGAGCTCCTACGAGCAGTACTTC. The chain combines TRBV6-2 or TRBV6-3 with TRBJ2-7; D is perhaps TRBD2 (6 bases). Germline V gene sequence: CDR1 MNHEY, CDR2 SVGEGT. The germline V and J ends were trimmed by 2 bases and 0 bases, with 17 bases remaining between them. The CDR3 extends over 17 amino acids.

This clonotype was picked up a small number of times. V usage is TRBV5-1 and J usage is TRBJ2-3, with TRBD1 as a possible D gene (6 bases). The CDR3 is made up of 15 amino acids. The germline V and J ends were trimmed by 4 bases and 2 bases, with 14 bases remaining between them. The V gene's germline CDR1 is SGHRS and CDR2 YFSETQ. The CDR3 loop reads CASSAAGVVTDTQYF. CDR3 bases: TGCGCCAGCAGCGCCGCAGGGGTAGTCACAGATACGCAGTATTTT.

The V call is TRBV18, the J call TRBJ2-6; no reliable D call. Germline CDR1 KGHSH, CDR2 LQKENI. The CDR3 runs 19 residues. Trimming removed 3 bases at V and 0 bases at J, with 18 bases between. The CDR3 region has the DNA TGTGCCAGCTCACCCCAATTCATCTCGCCTGGCTCTGGGGCCAACGTCCTGACTTTC. Translation: CASSPQFISPGSGANVLTF.

The chain combines TRBV20-1 with TRBJ2-5; 12 positions match TRBD2. V was pared by 5 bases and J by 4 bases, with 11 bases of the junction left unmatched. CDR3 length equals 16 residues. Germline loops: CDR1 DFQATT, CDR2 SNEGSKA (reference sequence). This chain's CDR3 is CSAQSPSSGGGETQYF. CDR3 sequence (DNA): TGCAGTGCTCAGTCCCCCTCTAGCGGGGGGGGAGAGACCCAGTACTTC.

In its sample, this clonotype was seen once. The rearrangement joins TRBV6-5 to TRBJ2-1; D possibly corresponds to TRBD1 (6 bases). V was trimmed by 7 bases and J by 5 bases, leaving 21 bases between them. Germline V CDR1 and CDR2: MNHEY, SVGAGI. The CDR3 is 16 amino acids. The CDR3 here is CASTLRGFGPDNEQFF. The CDR3 coding sequence is TGTGCCAGCACCTTGAGGGGGTTCGGTCCGGACAATGAGCAGTTCTTC.

This clonotype was seen once. The chain links TRBV7-9 to TRBJ2-1, with D tentatively TRBD2 (6 bases). Trimming removed 5 bases from V and 6 bases from J, with 20 bases in between. The CDR3 sequence is 16 residues long. CDR1 is SEHNR, CDR2 FQNEAQ, per germline (reference sequence). The CDR3 here is CASSVWMGLYVNEQFF. CDR3 DNA: TGTGCCAGCAGCGTGTGGATGGGACTTTATGTCAATGAGCAGTTCTTC.

Only a few counts were recorded for this clonotype. The chain employs TRBV7-2 and TRBJ2-1, with 15 bases matching TRBD2. V was pared by 2 bases and J by 7 bases, with 6 bases of the junction left unmatched. The CDR3 sequence is 17 residues long. Germline V lookup: CDR1 SGHTA, CDR2 FQGNSA. This chain's CDR3 is CASSLSGLAGGRNEQFF. The CDR3 DNA reads TGTGCCAGCAGCTTATCCGGACTAGCGGGGGGGAGAAATGAGCAGTTCTTC.

This chain uses TRBV7-8 with TRBJ1-5; 8 bases are shared with TRBD1. Germline V gene lookup returns CDR1 SGHVS and CDR2 FQNEAQ. This CDR3 is built from 17 residues. V shed 5 bases and J 0 bases; nucleotides not matched to a gene: 9. The CDR3 DNA sequence: TGTGCCAGCAGCCCCTCAGGGGGCGGGAATAGCAATCAGCCCCAGCATTTT. Residues: CASSPSGGGNSNQPQHF.

This rearrangement joins TRBV7-8 to TRBJ2-7; D unresolved. Per germline, CDR1 SGHVS and CDR2 FQNEAQ. Trimming took 6 bases from V and 3 from J, leaving 12 bases between them. The CDR3 spans 13 residues. The CDR3 region is CASSKDVIYEQYF. CDR3 coding DNA: TGTGCCAGCAGTAAGGATGTTATCTACGAGCAGTACTTC.

The gene calls are TRBV4-3 and TRBJ1-5; no definite D call. Germline CDR1 LGHNA, CDR2 YSLEER. There are 15 residues in the CDR3. Trimming removed 0 bases from V and 3 bases from J, with 9 bases in between. This CDR3 is CASSQDPGNNQPQHF. The CDR3 DNA sequence: TGCGCCAGCAGCCAAGATCCGGGGAACAATCAGCCCCAGCATTTT.

The chain has TRBV15 and TRBJ1-2, with D hard to call. Trimming pared 0 bases from V and 4 bases from J, leaving 12 bases between. This CDR3 is built from 15 residues. Germline assignment: CDR1 LNHNV and CDR2 YYDKDF (reference sequence). CDR3 sequence: CATSRDKKVSYGYTF. The CDR3 DNA sequence: TGTGCCACCAGCAGAGACAAGAAGGTTTCCTATGGCTACACCTTC.

J is TRBJ2-3 and V is TRBV20-1, with 7 positions matching TRBD2. The ends lost 7 bases at V and 3 bases at J; junction bases unmatched: 10. Per germline, CDR1 DFQATT and CDR2 SNEGSKA (reference sequence). The CDR3 is 14 residues long. CDR3 nucleotide sequence: TGCAGTGGGACCAGTGGTAGCGGGACAGATACGCAGTATTTT. This translates into CSGTSGSGTDTQYF.

The chain recombines TRBV7-9 with TRBJ2-3, with TRBD2 matching 7 bases. V lost 4 bases to trimming and J lost 2 bases; unmatched junction nucleotides: 6. CDR1 is SEHNR, CDR2 FQNEAQ, per germline (reference sequence). The CDR3 extends over 15 amino acids. The CDR3 here is CASSSRSGDTDTQYF. DNA for the CDR3: TGTGCCAGCAGCTCACGGAGCGGGGACACAGATACGCAGTATTTT.

A note on this clonotype: A read error may be the cause here, since a much bigger clone is one base away. The genes are TRBV14 and TRBJ2-4, with D possibly matching TRBD2 (5 bases). V lost 0 bases, J lost 1 base, and 13 bases lay in between. This CDR3 spans 17 amino acids. CDR1 and CDR2 from the germline V gene are SGHDN and FVKESK. CDR3 nucleotides: TGTGCCAGCAGCCAAGATAGGAGGCGAGGGGCCAAAAACATTCAGTACTTC. Protein: CASSQDRRRGAKNIQYF.

Here the CDR3 reads CASSVNPRGTFTDTQYF. In DNA form, the CDR3 reads TGTGCCAGCAGCGTCAACCCCAGGGGAACCTTCACAGATACGCAGTATTTT. J is TRBJ2-3 and V is TRBV7-3; TRBD1 might be the D (6 bases). The V gene's germline CDR1 is SGHTA and CDR2 FQGTGA. V shed 5 bases and J shed 2 bases, with 20 bases lying between them. This CDR3 comprises 17 residues.

V is TRBV5-1 and J is TRBJ2-5; no clear D. The J call may be mistaken, given a closer DNA end match to TRBJ2-7. The CDR3 runs 15 residues. Germline loops: CDR1 SGHRS, CDR2 YFSETQ. The CDR3 DNA follows: TGCGCCAGCAGCTTGGAGAGACTCCAAGACCACGAGCAGTACTTC. The encoded protein is CASSLERLQDHEQYF.

This clonotype appeared once. The V and J genes are TRBV5-1 and TRBJ2-5; D possibly matches TRBD1 or TRBD2 (6 bases each). Germline CDR1 reads SGHRS; CDR2 reads YFSETQ. The CDR3 has 15 residues. Trimming took 5 bases from V and 0 from J, leaving 14 bases between them. The CDR3 sequence: CASSFGGTHQETQYF. In DNA form, the CDR3 reads TGCGCCAGCAGTTTTGGGGGGACACACCAAGAGACCCAGTACTTC.

This rearrangement joins TRBV30 to TRBJ1-5, with D unclear. This CDR3 contains 13 residues. The V and J ends lost 0 bases and 5 bases respectively, with 8 bases between them. Germline V gives CDR1 GTSNPN, CDR2 SVGIG (reference sequence). The CDR3 sequence: CAWSVGADQPQHF. CDR3 coding DNA: TGTGCCTGGAGTGTGGGCGCGGATCAGCCCCAGCATTTT.